The 15 T cell receptor beta chains given below trace back to one sample, sequenced in a study of shared clonotypes between healthy human individuals (TCRdb year 2020). Library preparation was by the immunoSEQ multiplex PCR assay. Entries here come from immuneACCESS through TCRdb and include only in-frame sequences with V and J called. Some clones fail to appear in such tables; in the studies checked, an unresolved V gene covers under half of the shortfall, and the cause of the remainder is unknown. The sample table lists 550,000 to 850,000 clones, less than 85% of them with a count of one. The leading ten clones occupy more than 1.5% of the sample. Sequenced input: memory CD4+ T cells sorted from blood. Interpreted using the paper, the cell subset or site label stands for: CD45RA-negative fraction. These receptors originate from a woman in her twenties or thirties in good health.

V gene TRBV27 combines with J gene TRBJ2-2; the match to TRBD2 covers 13 bases. The V segment lost 5 bases and the J segment 6 bases; nucleotides outside the gene matches: 6. The germline gives CDR1 MNHEY, CDR2 SMNVEV (reference sequence). The CDR3 is made up of 16 amino acids. The CDR3 sequence is CASSPRTSGRAGELFF. The CDR3, as DNA: TGTGCCAGCAGTCCAAGGACTAGCGGGAGAGCCGGGGAGCTGTTTTTT.

This rearrangement joins TRBV30 to TRBJ2-3, with unresolved D. With 0 bases removed from V and 3 bases from J, the gap between germline ends came to 7 bases. The CDR3 spans 13 residues. Per germline, CDR1 GTSNPN and CDR2 SVGIG (reference sequence). For the CDR3, the DNA is TGTGCCTGGAGTGTGACTGGGACAGATACGCAGTATTTT. Amino acids: CAWSVTGTDTQYF.

The chain has TRBV25-1 and TRBJ1-2; D gene ambiguous. Trimming pared 5 bases from V and 7 bases from J, leaving 17 bases between. CDR3 length equals 14 residues. Germline assignment: CDR1 MGHDK and CDR2 SYGVNS. CDR3 bases: TGTGCCAGCAGTAAATTGGGCACCTCCGGTGGCTACACCTTC. This gives the protein CASSKLGTSGGYTF.

This clone occurred many times. The rearrangement links TRBV2 to TRBJ2-3, with no clear D. The CDR3 length is 10 residues. The V gene lost 11 bases and the J gene lost 3 bases, with 6 bases spanning the gap. The V gene's germline CDR1 is SNHLY and CDR2 FYNNEI. The CDR3 DNA is TGTGCCCGTCAAACAGATACGCAGTATTTT. Amino acid sequence: CARQTDTQYF.

The V call is TRBV5-1, the J call TRBJ1-1; D may be TRBD1 (6 bases). The V and J ends lost 4 bases and 0 bases respectively, with 19 bases between them. This CDR3 spans 17 amino acids. The V gene's germline CDR1 is SGHRS and CDR2 YFSETQ. For the CDR3, the DNA is TGCGCCAGCAGCCCCCTCGGGGGGGCGCGGATGAACACTGAAGCTTTCTTT. Translated, it gives CASSPLGGARMNTEAFF.

The chain uses TRBV19 and TRBJ1-5, with D unclear. Between the trimmed V and J ends, which lost 7 bases and 3 bases, there was a span of 10 bases. CDR3 size: 13 residues. Germline lookup yields CDR1 LNHDA and CDR2 SQIVND (reference sequence). The CDR3 nucleotides are TGTGCCAGTACGGTACAGATCAATCAGCCCCAGCATTTT. Amino acids: CASTVQINQPQHF.

This clone was detected once. The chain joins TRBV5-1 to TRBJ2-2, with D perhaps matching TRBD2 (6 bases). The CDR3 runs to 15 residues. CDR1 is SGHRS and CDR2 is YFSETQ in the germline V gene. The V gene lost 6 bases and the J gene lost 0 bases, with 12 bases spanning the gap. CDR3 in amino acids: CASTSGTSNTGELFF. The CDR3 nucleotides read TGCGCCAGCACTTCAGGGACTTCGAACACCGGGGAGCTGTTTTTT.

The gene calls are TRBV4-1 and TRBJ2-5; D not certain. The CDR3 extends over 14 amino acids. The germline V and J ends were trimmed by 1 base and 2 bases, with 8 bases remaining between them. Germline-derived CDR1 and CDR2 are MGHRA and YSYEKL. The DNA of the CDR3 is TGCGCCAGCAGCCAAGTTGTTGGACAAGAGACCCAGTACTTC. It encodes CASSQVVGQETQYF.

The chain recombines TRBV19 with TRBJ1-1, with D unresolved. Trimming pared 4 bases from V and 1 base from J, leaving 7 bases between. There are 13 residues in the CDR3. The germline gives CDR1 LNHDA, CDR2 SQIVND (reference sequence). Here the CDR3 reads CASSNTKNTEAFF. For the CDR3, the DNA is TGTGCCAGTAGTAACACAAAGAACACTGAAGCTTTCTTT. The complete variable domain, with remaining parts taken from reference TRBV19 and TRBJ1-1, reads DGGITQSPKYLFRKEGQNVTLSCEQNLNHDAMYWYRQDPGQGLRLIYYSQIVNDFQKGDIAEGYSVSREKKESFPLTVTSAQKNPTAFYLCASSNTKNTEAFFGQGTRLTVV.

The chain has TRBV2 and TRBJ2-5; perhaps TRBD1 as D (6 bases). The CDR3 extends over 13 amino acids. Per the germline V gene, CDR1 is SNHLY and CDR2 is FYNNEI. Trimming cost V 6 bases and J 3 bases, with 11 bases left between them. The CDR3, as DNA: TGTGCCAGCAGGGGGGCCAGTAAAGAGACCCAGTACTTC. It translates to CASRGASKETQYF.

CDR3 sequence reads: CASSPGEGPNTEAFF. For the CDR3, the DNA is TGTGCCAGCAGCCCCGGCGAGGGACCGAACACTGAAGCTTTCTTT. This chain links TRBV7-9 with TRBJ1-1, with D perhaps TRBD1 (5 bases). This CDR3 is built from 15 residues. Trimming cost V 5 bases and J 1 base, with 14 bases left between them. CDR1 is SEHNR and CDR2 is FQNEAQ in the germline V gene (reference sequence).

This clone has just one count. V is TRBV5-1 and J is TRBJ2-7; TRBD2 matches 7 bases. J gave up 3 bases and V 3 bases, and 9 bases lay outside the gene matches. The germline V gene encodes CDR1 SGHRS and CDR2 YFSETQ. This CDR3 region has 15 residues. CDR3 sequence reads: CASSYRSGVNYEQYF. CDR3 nucleotide sequence: TGCGCCAGCAGCTACCGGAGCGGGGTTAACTACGAGCAGTACTTC.

This clone was counted a few times. Other DNA sequences within the sample encode an identical CDR3. CDR3 in amino acids: CASSLGEVQPQHF. For the CDR3, the DNA is TGTGCCAGCAGCTTAGGAGAGGTACAGCCCCAGCATTTT. The chain uses TRBV11-2 and TRBJ1-5; no firm D call. Between the trimmed V and J ends, which lost 1 base and 7 bases, there was a span of 8 bases. The CDR3 runs to 13 residues. CDR1 and CDR2 (germline): SGHAT, FQNNGV.

This clone was detected a few times. V gene TRBV6-1 combines with J gene TRBJ1-2, with TRBD1 matching 8 bases. V lost 4 bases, J lost 3 bases, and 7 bases stayed unmatched. Germline assignment: CDR1 MNHNS and CDR2 SASEGT. The length of the CDR3 is 15 residues. The CDR3 here is CASSGSAGGDYGYTF. The CDR3 coding sequence is TGTGCCAGCAGTGGTTCGGCAGGGGGCGACTATGGCTACACCTTC.

This sequence joins TRBV30 and TRBJ1-5; 9 nucleotides agree with TRBD1. This CDR3 comprises 14 residues. Germline V gene sequence: CDR1 GTSNPN, CDR2 SVGIG (reference sequence). J gave up 5 bases and V 4 bases, and 6 bases lay outside the gene matches. The CDR3 sequence: CAWTPGQGDQPQHF. CDR3 bases: TGTGCCTGGACTCCGGGACAGGGCGATCAGCCCCAGCATTTT.